This T cell receptor beta chain was captured by sequencing in a study of read filtering for tumor transcriptome and immune sequencing. This clonotype was seen more than once but under ten times. Molecular barcoded adaptors covering alpha/delta and beta/gamma chains were used on about 0.4 ug RNA. TCRdb independently ran MiXCR on the reads; one entry per CDR3 protein. There are 75,000 to 90,000 distinct CDR3 sequences in the sample; 9% to 15% occur only once, and 15% lies in the top ten. This CDR3 has 14 amino acids. Germline-derived CDR1 and CDR2 are SGHRS and YFSETQ. V lost 0 bases to trimming and J lost 7 bases, with 11 bases between them.

The sequenced material came from a population of CD138-negative cells sorted from bone marrow. The V and J genes are TRBV5-1 and TRBJ2-1; D is unclear. The TCR comes from a donor aged 40 or over with multiple myeloma. CDR3 nucleotides: TGCGCCAGCAGCTTGGGGGCCTGGGTAAATGAGCAGTTCTTC. Translated, it gives CASSLGAWVNEQFF. Drawing the rest from reference TRBV5-1 and TRBJ2-1, the complete variable domain is KAGVTQTPRYLIKTRGQQVTLSCSPISGHRSVSWYQQTPGQGLQFLFEYFSETQRNKGNFPGRFSGRQFSNSRSEMNVSTLELGDSALYLCASSLGAWVNEQFFGPGTRLTVL.